This is a list of T cell receptor beta chains from one sample in a study of T-cell reconstitution after alpha-beta-depleted transplantation in children. TCRdb ran MiXCR on the PCR reads and lists one entry per CDR3 protein. Here the sample spans 180,000 or so distinct CDR3 sequences, 6.3% being singletons. Sample: PBMCs, taken before TCRalphabeta/CD19-depleted stem cell transplant. Source of these receptors: a girl under three years old with combined immunodeficiency, due to receive a stem cell transplant. Both conserved end residues are part of each CDR3. D genes are given only for firm matches. Part of the rows lack a size; the others show once, few, many or a class for expanded clones.

J gene | clone size | V gene | D gene | CDR3 length | CDR3 protein | CDR3 DNA
TRBJ2-7 | many | TRBV28 | TRBD2 | 18 | CASSPSQGGSVVIYEQYF | TGTGCCAGCAGTCCATCGCAAGGCGGGAGCGTAGTCATCTACGAGCAGTACTTC
TRBJ2-1 | few | TRBV20-1 | TRBD1 | 14 | CSANRGRLYNEQFF | TGCAGTGCTAACAGGGGCAGGCTCTACAATGAGCAGTTCTTC
TRBJ1-6 | few | TRBV14 | - | 15 | CASSQLQGFNSPLHF | TGTGCCAGCAGCCAACTCCAGGGGTTTAATTCACCCCTCCACTTT
TRBJ1-1 | many | TRBV27 | TRBD1 | 12 | CASRQGGDRAFF | TGTGCCAGCCGACAGGGGGGGGATAGAGCTTTCTTT
TRBJ2-1 | many | TRBV5-6 | TRBD1 | 17 | CASSPTTDRDRYNEQFF | TGTGCCAGCAGCCCGACCACAGACAGGGACCGCTACAATGAGCAGTTCTTC
TRBJ2-7 | many | TRBV7-3 | - | 16 | CASSLTPSASSYEQYF | TGTGCCAGCAGCTTAACTCCTAGCGCGAGCTCCTACGAGCAGTACTTC
TRBJ2-7 | many | TRBV20-1 | - | 13 | CSATDREGYEQYF | TGCAGTGCTACTGACAGGGAGGGCTACGAGCAGTACTTC
TRBJ2-3 | few | TRBV11-2 | - | 18 | CASSSWSIEGNSTDTQYF | TGTGCCAGCAGCTCGTGGTCTATAGAGGGTAATAGCACAGATACGCAGTATTTT
TRBJ1-4 | many | TRBV28 | - | 15 | CASRTPGRTNEKLFF | TGTGCCAGCAGAACGCCGGGACGAACTAATGAAAAACTGTTTTTT
TRBJ2-1 | many | TRBV4-1 | TRBD2 | 17 | CASSQGLALITYNEQFF | TGCGCCAGCAGCCAAGGACTAGCTCTCATAACCTACAATGAGCAGTTCTTC
TRBJ2-2 | many | TRBV29-1 | TRBD2 | 17 | CSVERRISGSGTGELFF | TGCAGCGTTGAACGTCGGATTAGCGGGAGTGGCACCGGGGAGCTGTTTTTT
TRBJ2-1 | many | TRBV27 | TRBD2 | 16 | CASSLCRLAGGKEQFF | TGTGCCAGCAGTTTATGTCGGCTAGCGGGGGGAAAGGAGCAGTTCTTC
TRBJ1-2 | many | TRBV12-3/TRBV12-4 | TRBD1 | 14 | CASSLGTANYGYTF | TGTGCCAGCAGTCTCGGGACAGCTAACTATGGCTACACCTTC
TRBJ2-5 | many | TRBV4-3 | - | 15 | CASSPRVWGEETQYF | TGCGCCAGCAGCCCGAGGGTGTGGGGGGAAGAGACCCAGTACTTC
TRBJ1-1 | many | TRBV12-3/TRBV12-4 | - | 15 | CASSFDPPGGTEAFF | TGTGCCAGCAGTTTCGATCCCCCGGGAGGCACTGAAGCTTTCTTT
TRBJ2-7 | many | TRBV5-1 | - | 14 | CASSSHSGLDEQYF | TGCGCCAGCAGCTCCCACAGTGGTCTGGACGAGCAGTACTTC
TRBJ1-1 | many | TRBV28 | TRBD1 | 15 | CASSPPGQGYTEAFF | TGTGCCAGCAGCCCCCCGGGACAGGGGTACACTGAAGCTTTCTTT
TRBJ2-5 | many | TRBV20-1 | - | 11 | CSATGSETQYF | TGCAGTGCAACAGGGTCTGAGACCCAGTACTTC
TRBJ2-2 | many | TRBV12-3/TRBV12-4 | - | 13 | CASSPRVFGELFF | TGTGCCAGCAGTCCCAGGGTTTTCGGGGAGCTGTTTTTT
TRBJ2-7 | once | TRBV7-6 | - | 13 | CASSPGPFYEQYF | TGTGCCAGCAGCCCAGGACCGTTCTACGAGCAGTACTTC
TRBJ2-1 | - | TRBV6-6 | - | 12 | CASSPQSVEQFF | TGTGCCAGCAGTCCCCAATCTGTGGAGCAGTTCTTC
TRBJ2-5 | - | TRBV6-1 | TRBD1 | 16 | CANEGLDRGRQETQYF | TGTGCCAACGAGGGATTGGACAGGGGTCGCCAAGAGACCCAGTACTTC
TRBJ2-1 | many | TRBV7-3 | TRBD2 | 16 | CASSSSGGRGIDEQFF | TGTGCCAGCAGCTCCTCGGGGGGACGGGGCATCGATGAGCAGTTCTTC
TRBJ2-1 | - | TRBV27 | - | 11 | CACSLLNEQFF | TGTGCCTGCAGTTTATTAAATGAGCAGTTCTTC
TRBJ2-3 | few | TRBV6-4 | TRBD1 | 15 | CASVDRGNETDTQYF | TGTGCCAGCGTTGACAGGGGGAACGAAACAGATACGCAGTATTTT
TRBJ2-3 | many | TRBV7-3 | TRBD1 | 14 | CASSLWTGGDTQYF | TGTGCCAGCAGCCTATGGACAGGTGGGGATACGCAGTATTTT
TRBJ2-3 | many | TRBV7-8 | TRBD2 | 17 | CASSVRTSGVTTDTQYF | TGTGCCAGCAGCGTTAGGACTAGCGGGGTCACCACAGATACGCAGTATTTT
TRBJ2-5 | many | TRBV11-3 | - | 11 | CASSASETQYF | TGTGCCAGCAGCGCCAGTGAGACCCAGTACTTC
TRBJ1-1 | few | TRBV2 | TRBD1 | 15 | CASSAIQGARTEAFF | TGTGCCAGCAGCGCGATACAGGGGGCGCGAACTGAAGCTTTCTTT
TRBJ2-7 | many | TRBV29-1 | TRBD1 | 15 | CSVEDWTGGSYEQYF | TGCAGCGTTGAAGATTGGACAGGGGGGTCCTACGAGCAGTACTTC
TRBJ1-6 | few | TRBV2 | - | 15 | CASSEGQGAGSPLHF | TGTGCCAGCAGTGAGGGGCAGGGTGCGGGATCACCCCTCCACTTT
TRBJ1-2 | many | TRBV29-1 | - | 14 | CSVDPGAPHYGYTF | TGCAGCGTTGATCCCGGGGCGCCCCACTATGGCTACACCTTC
TRBJ2-7 | - | TRBV5-1 | TRBD2 | 18 | CASSHSPAGGPPSYEQYF | TGCGCCAGCAGCCACAGCCCAGCGGGAGGGCCCCCCTCCTACGAGCAGTACTTC
TRBJ1-2 | many | TRBV14 | - | 13 | CASSQEWGSGYTF | TGTGCCAGCAGCCAAGAATGGGGATCCGGCTACACCTTC
TRBJ2-6 | many | TRBV28 | - | 17 | CASSSKDYSSGANVLTF | TGTGCCAGCAGTTCCAAGGATTATTCATCTGGGGCCAACGTCCTGACTTTC
TRBJ2-7 | many | TRBV13 | TRBD2 | 15 | CASSWWSGEGREQYF | TGTGCCAGCAGCTGGTGGAGTGGGGAGGGCCGTGAGCAGTACTTC
TRBJ2-7 | many | TRBV29-1 | - | 13 | CSTSQGSSYEQYF | TGCAGCACCTCACAGGGTTCCTCCTACGAGCAGTACTTC
TRBJ2-1 | many | TRBV7-9 | TRBD1 | 15 | CASSLGQGAGNEQFF | TGTGCCAGCAGCTTAGGGCAGGGGGCGGGCAATGAGCAGTTCTTC
TRBJ2-5 | many | TRBV12-3/TRBV12-4 | - | 15 | CASSLGHAGQETQYF | TGTGCCAGCAGTTTGGGACACGCCGGCCAAGAGACCCAGTACTTC
TRBJ2-3 | few | TRBV20-1 | - | 19 | CSAERGSGRTPGRTDTQYF | TGCAGTGCAGAAAGAGGATCCGGGAGAACCCCCGGTAGGACAGATACGCAGTATTTT
TRBJ2-2 | many | TRBV29-1 | TRBD2 | 16 | CSVEDRLAGNTGELFF | TGCAGCGTTGAAGATAGACTAGCGGGGAACACCGGGGAGCTGTTTTTT
TRBJ2-1 | many | TRBV7-8 | TRBD2 | 16 | CASSVYSGGAYNEQFF | TGTGCCAGCAGCGTTTACAGCGGGGGGGCGTACAATGAGCAGTTCTTC
TRBJ2-5 | many | TRBV11-2 | - | 13 | CASSLEVGETQYF | TGTGCCAGCAGCTTAGAAGTAGGAGAGACCCAGTACTTC
TRBJ2-3 | many | TRBV4-1 | - | 14 | CASSQATPPDTQYF | TGCGCCAGCAGCCAAGCGACTCCCCCAGATACGCAGTATTTT
TRBJ1-2 | many | TRBV29-1 | - | 12 | CSVDGGVNGYTF | TGCAGCGTTGATGGAGGGGTGAATGGCTACACCTTC
TRBJ2-5 | few | TRBV7-3 | - | 14 | CASSLGFGEETQYF | TGTGCCAGCAGCTTAGGGTTCGGGGAAGAGACCCAGTACTTC
TRBJ2-7 | - | TRBV29-1 | TRBD1 | 13 | CSVNNRGSYEQYF | TGCAGCGTGAATAACAGGGGCTCCTACGAGCAGTACTTC
TRBJ2-7 | many | TRBV6-4 | TRBD1 | 14 | CASSETGGLSEQYF | TGTGCCAGCAGTGAAACAGGGGGACTTTCCGAGCAGTACTTC
TRBJ2-1 | - | TRBV20-1 | - | 13 | CSARWALHNEQFF | TGCAGTGCTCGTTGGGCCCTGCACAATGAGCAGTTCTTC